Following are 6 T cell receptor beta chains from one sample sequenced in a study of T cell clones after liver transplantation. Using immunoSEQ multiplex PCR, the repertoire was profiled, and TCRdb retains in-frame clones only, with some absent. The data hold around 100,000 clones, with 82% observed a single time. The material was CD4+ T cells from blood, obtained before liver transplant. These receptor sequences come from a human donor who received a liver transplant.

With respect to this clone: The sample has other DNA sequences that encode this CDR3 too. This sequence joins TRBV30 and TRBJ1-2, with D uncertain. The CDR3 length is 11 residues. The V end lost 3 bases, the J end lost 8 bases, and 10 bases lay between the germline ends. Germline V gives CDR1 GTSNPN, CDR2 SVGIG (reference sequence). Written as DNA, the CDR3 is TGTGCCTGGAGCGTAGGTGGCGGCTACACCTTC. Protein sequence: CAWSVGGGYTF.

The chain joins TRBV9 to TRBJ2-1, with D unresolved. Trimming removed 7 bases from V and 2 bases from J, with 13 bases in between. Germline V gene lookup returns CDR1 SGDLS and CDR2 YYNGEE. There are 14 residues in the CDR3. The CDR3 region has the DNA TGTGCCAGCGGGTTAGGGTTCACCTACAATGAGCAGTTCTTC. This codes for CASGLGFTYNEQFF.

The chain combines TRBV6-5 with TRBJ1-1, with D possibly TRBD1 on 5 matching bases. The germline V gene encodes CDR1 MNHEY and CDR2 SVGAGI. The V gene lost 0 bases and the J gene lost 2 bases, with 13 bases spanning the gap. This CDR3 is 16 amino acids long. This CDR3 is CASSYSAGRVNTEAFF. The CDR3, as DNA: TGTGCCAGCAGTTACTCTGCAGGGAGGGTAAACACTGAAGCTTTCTTT.

For the CDR3, the DNA is TGTGCCAGCAGTGGACAGGGAACAAGTGGCTACACCTTC. It specifies CASSGQGTSGYTF. The chain joins TRBV25-1 to TRBJ1-2; TRBD1 matches at 7 bases. Germline V gives CDR1 MGHDK, CDR2 SYGVNS. The CDR3 is made up of 13 amino acids. V trimming: 4 bases; J trimming: 7 bases; junction bases outside the gene matches: 6.

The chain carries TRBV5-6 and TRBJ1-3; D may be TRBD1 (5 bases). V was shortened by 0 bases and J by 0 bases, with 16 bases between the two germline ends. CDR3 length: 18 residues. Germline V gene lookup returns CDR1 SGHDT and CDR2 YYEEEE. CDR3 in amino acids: CASSLEGRHRFSGNTIYF. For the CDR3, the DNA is TGTGCCAGCAGCTTGGAGGGGCGGCATCGCTTCTCTGGAAACACCATATATTTT.

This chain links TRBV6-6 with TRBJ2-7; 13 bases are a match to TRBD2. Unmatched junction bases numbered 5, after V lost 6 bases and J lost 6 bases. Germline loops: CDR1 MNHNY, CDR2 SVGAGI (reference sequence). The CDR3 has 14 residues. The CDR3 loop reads CASSRTSGRSEQYF. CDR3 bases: TGTGCCAGCAGCCGGACTAGCGGGAGATCCGAGCAGTACTTC.